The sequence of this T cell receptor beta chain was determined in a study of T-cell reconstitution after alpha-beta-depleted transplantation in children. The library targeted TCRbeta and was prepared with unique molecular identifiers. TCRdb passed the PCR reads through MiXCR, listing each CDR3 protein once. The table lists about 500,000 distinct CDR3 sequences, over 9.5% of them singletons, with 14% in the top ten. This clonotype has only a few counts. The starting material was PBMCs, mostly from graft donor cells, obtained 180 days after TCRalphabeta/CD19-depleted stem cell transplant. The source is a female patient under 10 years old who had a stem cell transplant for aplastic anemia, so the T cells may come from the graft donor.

DNA for the CDR3: TGTGCCAGCAGCTTCGGGACAGGAAACACCATATATTTT. It translates to CASSFGTGNTIYF. The genes are TRBV9 and TRBJ1-3; perhaps TRBD1 as D (6 bases). The germline V gene has CDR1 SGDLS and CDR2 YYNGEE. The CDR3 sequence is 13 residues long. Trimming pared 4 bases from V and 4 bases from J, leaving 9 bases between.